Listed below are T cell receptor beta chains from one sample, sequenced in a study of cytomegalovirus exposure and HLA in healthy donors. Sequencing was performed with immunoSEQ multiplex PCR; in TCRdb, only in-frame clones are kept and a portion is missing. The sample has about 140,000 clones, approximately 80% seen once. The sample consisted of PBMCs. These receptors came from a male donor in good health and CMV-seronegative. Each CDR3 is given with its conserved first and last residue. The D gene is left open where the match is weak. Expanded clones are given a class, and other clones once, few, many or no size at all.

- TRBJ1-5 TRBV7-2 - TGTGCCAGCAGCGCCCTCGGGTCGAGTCAGCCCCAGCATTTT CASSALGSSQPQHF
TRBD1 TRBJ1-1 TRBV14 - TGTGCCAGCAGCCAAGTAACCGGGACAGGGGGCAGGAACACTGAAGCTTTCTTT CASSQVTGTGGRNTEAFF
- TRBJ2-7 TRBV15 - TGTGCCACCAGCAGACGGGGGACCTCCTACGAGCAGTACTTC CATSRRGTSYEQYF
- TRBJ2-1 TRBV5-1 - TGCGCCAGCAGCTTCGAAGAGCTAGGCAATGAGCAGTTCTTC CASSFEELGNEQFF
- TRBJ1-6 TRBV6-5 - TGTGCCAGCAGCCCCGCAACCAGGGTGGGTTCACCCCTCCACTTT CASSPATRVGSPLHF
- TRBJ1-2 TRBV6-5 few TGTGCCACTCTCTCTACCGGGACATCCCATGGCTACACCTTC CATLSTGTSHGYTF
- TRBJ1-4 TRBV9 - TGTGCCAGCAGCGTAGCTACGTGGCAGGGAGGGGAAAAACTGTTTTTT CASSVATWQGGEKLFF
- TRBJ1-1 TRBV11-2 - TGTGCCAGCAGCTTAGGGGGGGAGAGTGAAGCTTTCTTT CASSLGGESEAFF
TRBD1 TRBJ2-5 TRBV11-2 - TGTGCCAGCAGCTTAGCGGTCGGGACAGGGGGCACGGAGACCCAGTACTTC CASSLAVGTGGTETQYF
TRBD1 TRBJ2-7 TRBV19 - TGTGCCAGTAGTGACCCGGGACAGGTTACCTACGAGCAGTACTTC CASSDPGQVTYEQYF
- TRBJ1-4 TRBV27 - TGTGCCAGCAGTTTATACCCCCCCCGGGGGTGGACTAATGAAAAACTGTTTTTT CASSLYPPRGWTNEKLFF
- TRBJ1-3 TRBV25-1 few TGTGCCAGCAGTGATCGGAGGCGCTCTGGAAACACCATATATTTT CASSDRRRSGNTIYF
- TRBJ1-2 TRBV5-1 - TGCGCCAGCAGCTTGGAAGGGGCTAATGGCTACACCTTC CASSLEGANGYTF
TRBD2 TRBJ2-2 TRBV7-2 - TGTGCCAGCGCGGTGGGAGGGCCCCATCGACCTTTAAACACCGGGGAGCTGTTTTTT CASAVGGPHRPLNTGELFF
- TRBJ1-1 TRBV4-1 once TGCGCCAGCAGCCAAGAATCAGGCTACACTGAAGCTTTCTTT CASSQESGYTEAFF
- TRBJ2-5 TRBV10-3 few TGTGCCATCAGTGATGGACAGAGACAAGAGACCCAGTACTTC CAISDGQRQETQYF
TRBD1 TRBJ2-7 TRBV18 - TGTGCCAGCTCACCCTACCTGGACAGGGTTGTGAACGAGCAGTACTTC CASSPYLDRVVNEQYF
TRBD2 TRBJ2-7 TRBV27 once TGTGCCAGCAGTTTAACCGGGGGGGGGTACGAGCAGTACTTC CASSLTGGGYEQYF
TRBD2 TRBJ2-3 TRBV2 - TGTGCCAGCAGTGGGACTAGCGGGGGGGCAGATACGCAGTATTTT CASSGTSGGADTQYF
TRBD1 TRBJ2-7 TRBV7-9 - TGTGCCAGCAGCGAACAGGGGGGCTACGAGCAGTACTTC CASSEQGGYEQYF
- TRBJ2-3 TRBV30 - TGTGCCTGGGCCCAGGGGACAGATACGCAGTATTTT CAWAQGTDTQYF
- TRBJ1-4 TRBV5-1 - TGCGCCAGCAGCTTGTACAGCTATAATGAAAAACTGTTTTTT CASSLYSYNEKLFF
- TRBJ2-3 TRBV30 - TGTGCCTGGAGTGTAACCGGTTTTAGCACAGATACGCAGTATTTT CAWSVTGFSTDTQYF
- TRBJ2-3 TRBV5-6 - TGTGCCAGCAGCTTGGTTAGCGCTAATCCAGATACGCAGTATTTT CASSLVSANPDTQYF
- TRBJ1-4 TRBV28 - TGTGCCAGCAGTTTTGTAGGGAGGGGGACTAATGAAAAACTGTTTTTT CASSFVGRGTNEKLFF
- TRBJ2-3 TRBV6-5 once TGTGCCAGCAGTTATTCCCATAGCACAGATACGCAGTATTTT CASSYSHSTDTQYF
TRBD2 TRBJ2-7 TRBV27 - TGTGCCACCTACGGGACTAGCGGGGGTGCCGCCTACGAGCAGTACTTC CATYGTSGGAAYEQYF
TRBD1 TRBJ1-2 TRBV27 - TGTGCCAGCAGTGCAAACCGGGACAGGGTATTGGGTGGATATGGCTACACCTTC CASSANRDRVLGGYGYTF
TRBD1 TRBJ2-1 TRBV4-3 - TGCGCCAGCAGCCAAGTACCACAGGGGTGGTCCTACAATGAGCAGTTCTTC CASSQVPQGWSYNEQFF
- TRBJ2-7 TRBV7-9 - TGTGCCAGCAGCCTTACACAGTCCTACGAGCAGTACTTC CASSLTQSYEQYF
- TRBJ1-5 TRBV6-1 - TGTGCCAGCCAGGCGCGCCTTAGCAATCAGCCCCAGCATTTT CASQARLSNQPQHF
- TRBJ1-2 TRBV2 - TGTGCCAGCAGTGAAATGGCAGACTACTATGGCTACACCTTC CASSEMADYYGYTF
TRBD2 TRBJ2-5 TRBV2 - TGTGCCAGCAGTCCTAGCGGGTCCAGGGAGACCCAGTACTTC CASSPSGSRETQYF
TRBD1 TRBJ2-5 TRBV7-9 - TGTGCCAGCAGCTTTGGACAGGGGGGAAACCAAGAGACCCAGTACTTC CASSFGQGGNQETQYF
- TRBJ1-2 TRBV19 - TGTGCCAGTAGTATTTCCCCCGGTGGCTATGGCTACACCTTC CASSISPGGYGYTF
- TRBJ1-5 TRBV27 - TGTGCCAGCAGTTTACGGGGTGGAAATCAGCCCCAGCATTTT CASSLRGGNQPQHF
TRBD1 TRBJ1-2 TRBV6-6 - TGTGCCGGCGGGCCGGAGGGGGCGCCTGGCTACACCTTC CAGGPEGAPGYTF
TRBD2 TRBJ2-1 TRBV7-9 - TGTGCCAGCGGGAGGCGAGCGGGGGACTACAATGAGCAGTTCTTC CASGRRAGDYNEQFF
TRBD1 TRBJ2-3 TRBV5-1 - TGCGCCAGCAGCTTACCGACAGGGACAGATACGCAGTATTTT CASSLPTGTDTQYF
- TRBJ1-2 TRBV6-1 - TGTGCCAGCAGTCCTCCCCCCCCGGGCTATGGCTACACCTTC CASSPPPPGYGYTF
TRBD1 TRBJ1-4 TRBV5-6 - TGTGCCAGCAGCTCCTACGACAGGGACCATGAAAAACTGTTTTTT CASSSYDRDHEKLFF
- TRBJ2-4 TRBV11-2 once TGTGCCAGCAGCTTAGATCCAGCAGCGGGCATTCAGTACTTC CASSLDPAAGIQYF
TRBD1 TRBJ2-7 TRBV6-1 - TGTGCCAGTCTGTCAGGGGGCTCCGAGCAGTACTTC CASLSGGSEQYF
- TRBJ1-3 TRBV19 - TGTGCCAGTAGTGCCTACTCTGGAAACACCATATATTTT CASSAYSGNTIYF